The 3 T cell receptor beta chains below come from one sample, sequenced in a study of blood T cell repertoires in COVID-19. Sequencing used immunoSEQ multiplex PCR; TCRdb keeps in-frame clones, though not all of them. This sample has roughly 42,000 clones; roughly 87% occur once, and the top ten carry 6.2%. Material for sequencing was peripheral blood. The source of these receptors is a human donor in a cohort sampled during active COVID-19.

This chain connects TRBV14 to TRBJ1-2, with D possibly matching TRBD1 (6 bases). The CDR3 consists of 13 residues. Trimming pared 2 bases from V and 7 bases from J, leaving 11 bases between. Germline loops: CDR1 SGHDN, CDR2 FVKESK. As DNA, the CDR3 is TGTGCCAGCAGCCAAAACAGGGTTAGTGGCTACACCTTC. Its protein is CASSQNRVSGYTF.

This chain connects TRBV10-3 to TRBJ2-1; D might be TRBD1 (6 bases). The CDR3 is made up of 14 amino acids. Germline CDR1 reads ENHRY; CDR2 reads SYGVKD. Trimming cost V 11 bases and J 7 bases, with 21 bases left between them. CDR3 sequence reads: CASRGEGYNNEQFF. CDR3 nucleotide sequence: TGTGCCTCCAGGGGAGAGGGTTATAATAATGAGCAGTTCTTC.

This clone was seen just once. The junction departs from germline at one end; a sequencing error may be responsible. The V and J genes are TRBV5-8 and TRBJ2-5, with TRBD1 identical over 8 bases. CDR1 and CDR2 (germline): SGHTS, YDEGEE. CDR3 length equals 11 residues. The CDR3 sequence: CASSRTGGGDF. The CDR3 DNA sequence: TGTGCCAGCAGCAGAACAGGGGGTGGGGACTTC.